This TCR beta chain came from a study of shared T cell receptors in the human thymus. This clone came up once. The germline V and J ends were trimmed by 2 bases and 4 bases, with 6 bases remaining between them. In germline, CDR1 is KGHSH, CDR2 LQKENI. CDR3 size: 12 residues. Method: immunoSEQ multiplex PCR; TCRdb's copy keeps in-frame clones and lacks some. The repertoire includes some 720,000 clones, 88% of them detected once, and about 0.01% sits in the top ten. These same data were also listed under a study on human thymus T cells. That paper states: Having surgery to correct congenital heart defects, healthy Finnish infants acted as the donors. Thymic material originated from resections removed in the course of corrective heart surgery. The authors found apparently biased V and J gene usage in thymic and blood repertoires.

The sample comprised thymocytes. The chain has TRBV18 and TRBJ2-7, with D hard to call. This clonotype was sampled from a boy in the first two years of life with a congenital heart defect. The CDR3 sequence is CASSPGRYEQYF. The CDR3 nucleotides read TGTGCCAGCTCACCAGGCCGTTACGAGCAGTACTTC.